This T cell receptor (beta chain) was identified during a study of OX40 agonist ivuxolimab in advanced cancers. Overall study context: Past anti-PD-1, anti-PD-L1 or anti-CTLA-4 therapy was accepted, and 30% to 45% had received some.

Germline V CDR1 and CDR2: LNHNV, YYDKDF (reference sequence). V was clipped by 4 bases and J by 3 bases, with 13 bases between them. The CDR3 sequence is 15 residues long. The data were produced by immunoSEQ multiplex PCR, yet TCRdb's version contains in-frame clones alone and is incomplete. The sample has more than 100,000 clones, 80% to 95% seen once; the top ten hold approximately 0.15%. The receptor's source is an adult with an advanced solid tumor such as melanoma, head and neck, liver or kidney cancer. The material was CD4+ or CD8+ T cells sorted from blood, obtained in a trial of the OX40 agonist ivuxolimab. V usage is TRBV15 and J usage is TRBJ1-5; TRBD1 is a possible D gene (6 bases). The CDR3 region is CATSKLRQVNQPQHF. In nucleotides, the CDR3 is TGTGCCACCAGCAAGCTGAGACAGGTCAATCAGCCCCAGCATTTT.